This T cell receptor (beta chain) comes out of a study of blood T cell repertoires in COVID-19. Study overall: The recovered donors of Cohort 3 showed two negative PCRs, clearance, or symptom resolution.

Per germline, CDR1 SGHNT and CDR2 YENEEA. The CDR3 is 14 amino acids. The ends were cut back, 2 bases at V and 3 bases at J, with 10 bases in the middle. The method was immunoSEQ multiplex PCR; TCRdb's version includes in-frame clones alone and lacks a portion of them. This sample has a few hundred thousand clones; around 87% occur once, and the top ten carry roughly 1.9%. This clonotype originated in a man aged 35 to 55 in a cohort exposed to, infected with or recovered from COVID-19 (not recorded which). Sequenced material: PBMCs or T cells enriched from blood (not recorded which). The chain has TRBV11-3 and TRBJ1-1, with a weak D call TRBD1 (5 bases). The CDR3 bases are TGTGCCAGCAGCTTACGGGGAGGGGACACTGAAGCTTTCTTT. Its translation is CASSLRGGDTEAFF.